These 23 T cell receptor beta chains came from one sample sequenced in a study of T cells after yellow fever vaccination. TCRdb reprocessed the 5' RACE reads via MiXCR and lists one record per CDR3 protein. Found here are about 400,000 distinct CDR3 sequences, roughly 11% of them singletons; the top ten hold 18%. Specimen: PBMCs, collected on the day of the first yellow fever vaccination. The receptor set was obtained from a man younger than 35 who received the YFV17D yellow fever vaccine.

This chain joins TRBV5-1 and TRBJ1-2, with D perhaps matching TRBD1 (5 bases). CDR1 and CDR2 (germline): SGHRS, YFSETQ. There are 13 residues in the CDR3. The ends were cut back, 4 bases at V and 4 bases at J, with 11 bases in the middle. The CDR3 DNA sequence: TGCGCCAGCAGCACAGACAGTTCCTATGGCTACACCTTC. It codes for CASSTDSSYGYTF.

This clonotype was detected a few times. The genes are TRBV10-1 and TRBJ2-3; D gene uncertain. Trimming left V 3 bases short and J 4 bases short, with 11 bases between. The germline V gene has CDR1 WNHNN and CDR2 SYGVQD (reference sequence). The CDR3 totals 14 residues. This CDR3 is CASSEDLGPDTQYF. CDR3 nucleotide sequence: TGCGCCAGCAGTGAAGACCTCGGCCCAGATACGCAGTATTTT.

V gene TRBV7-8 combines with J gene TRBJ1-2; no firm D call. The germline gives CDR1 SGHVS, CDR2 FQNEAQ. The V end was cut by 3 bases, the J end by 8 bases, with 10 bases between. The CDR3 consists of 12 residues. The CDR3 nucleotides are TGTGCCAGCAGCTTTCGGGAGTCAGGCTACACCTTC. Its protein product is CASSFRESGYTF. Complete variable domain (other parts from reference TRBV7-8 and TRBJ1-2): GAGVSQSPRYKVAKRGQDVALRCDPISGHVSLFWYQQALGQGPEFLTYFQNEAQLDKSGLPSDRFFAERPEGSVSTLKIQRTQQEDSAVYLCASSFRESGYTFGSGTRLTVV.

V and J are TRBV5-5 and TRBJ2-5; D may be TRBD2 (5 bases). Germline V gene lookup returns CDR1 SGHKS and CDR2 YYEKEE (reference sequence). The CDR3 contains 16 residues. Trimming pared 3 bases from V and 5 bases from J, leaving 20 bases between. The chain's CDR3 is CASSSVIFRGEETQYF. Written as DNA, the CDR3 is TGTGCCAGCAGCTCAGTGATCTTTCGGGGTGAGGAGACCCAGTACTTC. Using reference TRBV5-5 and TRBJ2-5 for the parts outside the CDR3, the full variable domain is DAGVTQSPTHLIKTRGQQVTLRCSPISGHKSVSWYQQVLGQGPQFIFQYYEKEERGRGNFPDRFSARQFPNYSSELNVNALLLGDSALYLCASSSVIFRGEETQYFGPGTRLLVL.

V gene TRBV7-3 combines with J gene TRBJ1-5; D perhaps matches TRBD1 (5 bases). Germline-derived CDR1 and CDR2 are SGHTA and FQGTGA. Trimming stripped 5 bases from V and 0 bases from J, with 23 bases between. The CDR3 is made up of 19 amino acids. The CDR3 is CASSPREIVGTYSNQPQHF. The CDR3 DNA is TGTGCCAGCAGCCCCCGCGAGATAGTTGGGACTTATAGCAATCAGCCCCAGCATTTT.

The gene calls are TRBV12-3 or TRBV12-4 and TRBJ1-6; no clear D gene. V was cut by 4 bases and J by 1 base, with 8 bases left in between. The CDR3 consists of 15 residues. The CDR3: CASSWGASYNSPLHF. Written as DNA, the CDR3 is TGTGCCAGCAGTTGGGGAGCATCCTATAATTCACCCCTCCACTTT.

This clonotype was seen repeatedly, ten times or more. The CDR3, as DNA: TGTGCCAGCAGTAAACGGACAGGGGGAAATGAAAAACTGTTTTTT. It yields the protein CASSKRTGGNEKLFF. J is TRBJ1-4 and V is TRBV12-3 or TRBV12-4; 10 bases align to TRBD1. CDR3 length: 15 residues. Trimming removed 5 bases from V and 5 bases from J; junction bases left unmatched: 5.

The chain has TRBV29-1 and TRBJ1-2, with 7 bases fitting TRBD1. This CDR3 spans 13 amino acids. After removal of 0 bases from V and 7 bases from J, the junction contained 5 bases not matched to a gene. The germline CDR1 and CDR2 sequences are SQVTM and ANQGSEA. The CDR3 region has the DNA TGCAGCGTTGAAGATGGGACAGTACCTGGCTACACCTTC. Protein product: CSVEDGTVPGYTF.

The chain combines TRBV20-1 with TRBJ2-5; possibly TRBD1 for D (6 bases). Per germline, CDR1 DFQATT and CDR2 SNEGSKA (reference sequence). The V gene lost 7 bases and the J gene lost 3 bases, with 18 bases spanning the gap. CDR3 length: 14 residues. CDR3 sequence reads: CSVPPGAPKETQYF. For the CDR3, the DNA is TGCAGTGTCCCTCCAGGGGCCCCTAAAGAGACCCAGTACTTC.

This clonotype has ten or more counts. This chain uses TRBV29-1 with TRBJ2-3; tentative D call: TRBD1 (6 bases). The germline V and J ends were trimmed by 4 bases and 2 bases, with 13 bases remaining between them. The CDR3 covers 14 residues. Germline V lookup: CDR1 SQVTM, CDR2 ANQGSEA. The CDR3 DNA sequence: TGCAGCGTTGCTGACAGGCGCTACACAGATACGCAGTATTTT. The encoded protein is CSVADRRYTDTQYF.

This clonotype was detected only a few times. This rearrangement joins TRBV7-3 to TRBJ2-1, with 10 bases lining up with TRBD2. The CDR3 length is 15 residues. In germline, CDR1 is SGHTA, CDR2 FQGTGA. J gave up 6 bases and V 4 bases, and 6 bases lay outside the gene matches. The CDR3: CASSSQLAGSNEQFF. The DNA of the CDR3 is TGTGCCAGCAGCTCGCAACTAGCGGGGTCCAATGAGCAGTTCTTC.

This clonotype was seen only a few times. J is TRBJ2-3 and V is TRBV20-1, with D maybe TRBD2 (6 bases). The CDR3 sequence is 13 residues long. Germline-derived CDR1 and CDR2 are DFQATT and SNEGSKA (reference sequence). V was cut by 6 bases and J by 2 bases, with 12 bases left in between. The chain's CDR3 is CSAVGGDTDTQYF. The CDR3 nucleotides read TGCAGTGCGGTGGGCGGGGACACAGATACGCAGTATTTT.

The sample holds a few counts of this clonotype. V is TRBV2 and J is TRBJ2-7; 8 nucleotides align to TRBD1. The length of the CDR3 is 12 residues. CDR1 is SNHLY, CDR2 FYNNEI, per germline. The CDR3 region is CASSESPDRGRV. CDR3 DNA sequence: TGTGCCAGCAGTGAAAGCCCCGACAGGGGAAGGGTC.

The table lists this clonotype with a few counts. J is TRBJ2-1 and V is TRBV13, with D perhaps matching TRBD1 (5 bases). The CDR3 covers 12 residues. CDR1 and CDR2 (germline): PRHDT, FYEKMQ (reference sequence). Trimming stripped 7 bases from V and 11 bases from J, with 15 bases between. The CDR3 region is CASTSIRGQQFF. CDR3 nucleotide sequence: TGTGCCAGCACCTCAATTAGGGGCCAGCAGTTCTTC.

The CDR3 sequence is CASSLSYWGNYGYTF. CDR3 DNA sequence: TGTGCCAGCAGTTTATCTTATTGGGGGAACTATGGCTACACCTTC. This chain joins TRBV28 and TRBJ1-2, with D perhaps TRBD1 (5 bases). CDR1 and CDR2 (germline): MDHEN, SYDVKM. This CDR3 has 15 amino acids. The V and J ends lost 1 base and 2 bases respectively, with 11 bases between them.

This clonotype appeared a few times. The CDR3 protein is CASSLLASSGNTIYF. The CDR3 DNA reads TGTGCCAGTAGTCTCCTCGCTTCCTCTGGAAACACCATATATTTT. The chain uses TRBV19 and TRBJ1-3; D is ambiguous. Deletions cut 5 bases from V and 0 bases from J, with 11 bases between. CDR1 and CDR2 (germline): LNHDA, SQIVND (reference sequence). The CDR3 has 15 residues. The full variable domain, rest sourced from reference TRBV19 and TRBJ1-3, is DGGITQSPKYLFRKEGQNVTLSCEQNLNHDAMYWYRQDPGQGLRLIYYSQIVNDFQKGDIAEGYSVSREKKESFPLTVTSAQKNPTAFYLCASSLLASSGNTIYFGEGSWLTVV.

The rearrangement joins TRBV20-1 to TRBJ2-1; TRBD1 aligns across 10 bases. Germline V lookup: CDR1 DFQATT, CDR2 SNEGSKA (reference sequence). The CDR3 is made up of 15 amino acids. With V trimmed by 6 bases and J by 8 bases, 13 bases remained unmatched. The CDR3 DNA follows: TGCAGTGCAAGAAGACCCGGGACAGGGGTGCATGAGCAGTTCTTC. Amino acid sequence: CSARRPGTGVHEQFF.

This clonotype was seen a few times. This chain uses TRBV15 with TRBJ2-3; D gene ambiguous. Germline CDR1 LNHNV, CDR2 YYDKDF (reference sequence). The CDR3 extends over 15 amino acids. The V gene lost 5 bases and the J gene lost 5 bases, with 17 bases spanning the gap. The DNA of the CDR3 is TGTGCCACCAGCGTTACAGCTTCCGGAAAAGATACGCAGTATTTT. The encoded protein is CATSVTASGKDTQYF.

This chain connects TRBV7-9 to TRBJ2-1, with D possibly being TRBD2 (5 bases). Germline V gene data show CDR1 as SEHNR and CDR2 as FQNEAQ (reference sequence). The CDR3 has 14 residues. V was clipped by 7 bases and J by 8 bases, with 18 bases between them. CDR3: CASTLLGRHDEQFF. The CDR3 DNA is TGTGCCAGCACCCTACTAGGCCGCCATGATGAGCAGTTCTTC.

This clonotype was counted many times. The chain combines TRBV12-3 or TRBV12-4 with TRBJ2-5, with 7 bases identical to TRBD1. There are 13 residues in the CDR3. Trimming removed 1 base from V and 4 bases from J; junction bases left unmatched: 0. The DNA of the CDR3 is TGTGCCAGCAGTTTAGAGGGGGCAGAGACCCAGTACTTC. Translating gives CASSLEGAETQYF.

This clonotype appeared a few times. The V call is TRBV25-1, the J call TRBJ1-2, with TRBD1 matching over 7 bases. J gave up 8 bases and V 1 base, and 7 bases lay outside the gene matches. The CDR3 is made up of 14 amino acids. CDR1 is MGHDK and CDR2 is SYGVNS in the germline V gene. The CDR3 region is CASSESRTGTGYTF. As DNA, the CDR3 is TGTGCCAGCAGTGAATCAAGGACAGGAACCGGCTACACCTTC.

In this sample, this clonotype turned up a few times. The chain joins TRBV7-9 to TRBJ2-3, with D hard to call. Between the trimmed V and J ends, which lost 2 bases and 6 bases, there was a span of 12 bases. The germline gives CDR1 SEHNR, CDR2 FQNEAQ (reference sequence). The CDR3 is made up of 14 amino acids. This CDR3 reads CASSLIPPGDTQYF. In nucleotides, the CDR3 is TGTGCCAGCAGCTTAATCCCTCCCGGCGATACGCAGTATTTT.

V and J are TRBV7-8 and TRBJ1-5; a weak D match, TRBD1 (5 bases). The CDR3 sequence is 15 residues long. Germline V gives CDR1 SGHVS, CDR2 FQNEAQ. Trimming stripped 2 bases from V and 5 bases from J, with 13 bases between. The CDR3 loop is CASSLRGVGDQPQHF. The CDR3 DNA is TGTGCCAGCAGCTTAAGAGGGGTGGGTGATCAGCCCCAGCATTTT.